Listed here are 28 T cell receptor beta chains from one sample, sequenced in a study of T cell responses to AZD1222 COVID-19 vaccine. Some clones are missing from TCRdb's copy, which holds only in-frame ones; the method was immunoSEQ multiplex PCR. The sample consists of approximately 100,000 clones, about 86% of them appearing once. The specimen was peripheral blood, collected on day 0 of AZD1222 vaccination. Every receptor here comes from an adult in good health.

V and J are TRBV24-1 and TRBJ2-7, with 13 bases identical to TRBD2. Germline CDR1 is KGHDR and CDR2 is SFDVKD. The junction had 9 bases not matched to a gene; V was cut back by 7 bases and J by 7 bases. The CDR3 has 15 amino acids. This CDR3 reads CATSPLAGGPGEQYF. CDR3 DNA sequence: TGTGCCACCAGCCCACTAGCGGGAGGGCCTGGGGAGCAGTACTTC.

To note about this clone: The sample contains more than one DNA sequence encoding this CDR3. J is TRBJ2-7 and V is TRBV28; the D gene could be TRBD1 or TRBD2 (5 bases each). Germline CDR1 and CDR2: MDHEN and SYDVKM. V lost 3 bases and J 3 bases, leaving 12 bases between the germline ends. CDR3 length: 14 amino acids. CDR3 amino acids: CASSFSGGVYEQYF. CDR3 nucleotide sequence: TGTGCCAGCAGTTTCAGTGGGGGAGTCTACGAGCAGTACTTC.

V gene TRBV5-4 combines with J gene TRBJ1-1; D call uncertain. Germline loops: CDR1 SGHNT, CDR2 YYREEE (reference sequence). V lost 0 bases to trimming and J lost 1 base, with 10 bases between them. The CDR3 consists of 15 residues. CDR3 residues: CASSLDTYPNTEAFF. CDR3 sequence (DNA): TGTGCCAGCAGCTTGGATACGTACCCGAACACTGAAGCTTTCTTT.

This chain connects TRBV9 to TRBJ2-1; 9 bases line up with TRBD2. Trimming cost V 0 bases and J 6 bases; bases outside gene matches: 4. CDR1 SGDLS and CDR2 YYNGEE come from the germline V gene. The CDR3 consists of 15 residues. The CDR3, as DNA: TGTGCCAGCAGCGTAGAGCCTAGCGGGGTCAATGAGCAGTTCTTC. Its translation is CASSVEPSGVNEQFF.

The chain recombines TRBV19 with TRBJ2-7; a possible D gene is TRBD2 (6 bases). The CDR3 consists of 17 residues. Between the trimmed V and J ends, which lost 1 base and 2 bases, there was a span of 18 bases. The germline V gene has CDR1 LNHDA and CDR2 SQIVND (reference sequence). The CDR3: CASSIGGGLLRTYEQYF. Here the CDR3 DNA reads TGTGCCAGTAGTATAGGGGGAGGTCTCCTCCGTACCTACGAGCAGTACTTC.

This clone has just a few counts. The chain is built from TRBV7-3 and TRBJ2-1; 10 bases agree with TRBD2. Germline V CDR1 and CDR2: SGHTA, FQGTGA. Trimming cost V 4 bases and J 7 bases; bases outside gene matches: 7. The CDR3 runs to 15 residues. The CDR3 DNA sequence: TGTGCCAGCAGCTCAACGGGACTAGCGTGGAATGAGCAGTTCTTC. Protein product: CASSSTGLAWNEQFF.

The rearrangement joins TRBV29-1 to TRBJ2-3; tentatively, D is TRBD2 (6 bases). Germline assignment: CDR1 SQVTM and CDR2 ANQGSEA. V was clipped by 4 bases and J by 6 bases, with 11 bases between them. This CDR3 comprises 12 residues. In DNA form, the CDR3 reads TGCAGCGTTGCTAATGGGGGGGATACGCAGTATTTT. Protein sequence: CSVANGGDTQYF.

The CDR3 DNA sequence: TGTGCCAGCAGCTTAGGGGGTTGGGGACAGGGTGGCTACGAGCAGTACTTC. Translated, it gives CASSLGGWGQGGYEQYF. This rearrangement joins TRBV7-2 to TRBJ2-7, with 9 bases aligning to TRBD1. This CDR3 is built from 17 residues. Trimming removed 1 base from V and 3 bases from J; junction bases left unmatched: 10. The germline V gene has CDR1 SGHTA and CDR2 FQGNSA.

The chain recombines TRBV28 with TRBJ1-1; D is undetermined. Trimming shortened V by 5 bases and J by 2 bases, and 12 bases separated the two germline ends. Germline lookup yields CDR1 MDHEN and CDR2 SYDVKM. The CDR3 has 14 residues. The CDR3 nucleotides read TGTGCCAGCAGTCGAGTACCGGGCAACACTGAAGCTTTCTTT. Translated, it gives CASSRVPGNTEAFF.

This clone came up once. For the CDR3, the DNA is TGCGCCAGCAGCCAAGATCCCCGTGGGAGGGTTGAAGCTTTCTTT. Encoded protein: CASSQDPRGRVEAFF. This sequence joins TRBV4-3 and TRBJ1-1, with D unresolved. V was clipped by 0 bases and J by 7 bases, with 15 bases between them. The CDR3 spans 15 residues. The germline CDR1 and CDR2 sequences are LGHNA and YSLEER.

J is TRBJ2-7 and V is TRBV18; D assignment may be TRBD1 or TRBD2 (6 bases each). The germline CDR1 and CDR2 sequences are KGHSH and LQKENI. Trimming pared 6 bases from V and 7 bases from J, leaving 16 bases between. The CDR3 length is 13 residues. The CDR3 reads CASSFGGEGEQYF. CDR3 DNA: TGTGCCAGCTCCTTCGGGGGCGAAGGTGAGCAGTACTTC.

This CDR3 reads CASRDRGREQPQHF. The CDR3 DNA follows: TGTGCCAGCCGTGACAGGGGGCGCGAGCAGCCCCAGCATTTT. The gene calls are TRBV27 and TRBJ1-5, with TRBD1 identical over 10 bases. V lost 8 bases, J lost 7 bases, and 8 bases stayed unmatched. Germline CDR1 reads MNHEY; CDR2 reads SMNVEV (reference sequence). The CDR3 runs to 14 residues.

V usage is TRBV6-2 or TRBV6-3 and J usage is TRBJ2-2, with a weak D call TRBD2 (6 bases). The CDR3 spans 14 residues. Germline V gene lookup returns CDR1 MNHEY and CDR2 SVGEGT. V gave up 2 bases and J gave up 5 bases, with 9 bases separating them. The CDR3 reads CASSYATRTGELFF. CDR3 DNA sequence: TGTGCCAGCAGTTACGCGACTAGGACCGGGGAGCTGTTTTTT.

CDR3 residues: CASRLETGGETQYF. The CDR3 DNA follows: TGTGCCAGCAGACTGGAGACAGGCGGAGAGACCCAGTACTTC. The chain links TRBV28 to TRBJ2-5, with D possibly matching TRBD1 (6 bases). V lost 6 bases and J lost 4, with 15 bases in between. The germline CDR1 and CDR2 sequences are MDHEN and SYDVKM. There are 14 residues in the CDR3.

This CDR3 is CASRATSREYTQYF. The CDR3 nucleotides read TGTGCCAGCAGGGCGACTAGCAGGGAGTACACGCAGTATTTT. The chain links TRBV28 to TRBJ2-3, with 7 bases matching TRBD2. Losses at the gene ends were 6 bases for V and 9 bases for J; bases not matched to a gene: 12. The CDR3 covers 14 residues. The germline CDR1 and CDR2 sequences are MDHEN and SYDVKM.

The CDR3 here is CASSSRQGGFDTGELFF. CDR3 DNA: TGTGCCAGTAGTTCCCGACAGGGAGGCTTTGACACCGGGGAGCTGTTTTTT. The chain employs TRBV19 and TRBJ2-2; D might be TRBD1 (7 bases). The CDR3 covers 17 residues. In germline, CDR1 is LNHDA, CDR2 SQIVND (reference sequence). The germline V and J ends were trimmed by 5 bases and 3 bases, with 19 bases remaining between them.

The table lists this clone with a count of one. The gene calls are TRBV14 and TRBJ1-4; 8 nucleotides match TRBD1. The CDR3 has 14 residues. Germline assignment: CDR1 SGHDN and CDR2 FVKESK. The V and J ends lost 2 bases and 9 bases, in that order; junction bases with no gene match: 5. Here the CDR3 DNA reads TGTGCCAGCAGCCAACGCTGGGACAGGAAAAAACTGTTTTTT. Translating it yields CASSQRWDRKKLFF.

The CDR3 DNA sequence: TGCGCCAGCAGCACACACAGGGGCCGGAACACTGAAGCTTTCTTT. Translating gives CASSTHRGRNTEAFF. V usage is TRBV4-1 and J usage is TRBJ1-1; 7 positions match TRBD1. J lost 1 base, V lost 5 bases, and 7 bases had no gene match. This CDR3 is built from 15 residues. Germline values: CDR1 MGHRA, CDR2 YSYEKL.

This clone was detected only a few times. The genes are TRBV5-1 and TRBJ2-7; D not certain. This CDR3 has 13 residues. Trimming took off 4 bases at V and 0 bases at J, with 8 bases between the two ends. Germline-derived CDR1 and CDR2 are SGHRS and YFSETQ. The CDR3 reads CASSRTGSYEQYF. DNA for the CDR3: TGCGCCAGCAGCCGGACGGGCTCCTACGAGCAGTACTTC.

The chain joins TRBV27 to TRBJ1-4, with 7 bases lining up with TRBD1. Germline V gene sequence: CDR1 MNHEY, CDR2 SMNVEV (reference sequence). V lost 5 bases to trimming and J lost 8 bases; unmatched junction nucleotides: 5. The CDR3 totals 13 residues. CDR3 sequence: CASSQGVGEKLFF. The CDR3 DNA reads TGTGCCAGCAGTCAGGGGGTCGGGGAAAAACTGTTTTTT.

V usage is TRBV5-4 and J usage is TRBJ2-1, with TRBD2 identical over 9 bases. V trimming: 2 bases; J trimming: 6 bases; junction bases outside the gene matches: 15. The germline V gene encodes CDR1 SGHNT and CDR2 YYREEE (reference sequence). The CDR3 extends over 18 amino acids. CDR3 protein: CASSFMVSSGSFVNEQFF. The CDR3 nucleotides read TGTGCCAGCAGCTTCATGGTTAGTAGCGGGAGTTTCGTCAATGAGCAGTTCTTC.

CDR3 sequence: CASSTIGGALGYGYTF. CDR3 sequence (DNA): TGTGCCAGCAGTACGATCGGGGGGGCGTTGGGTTATGGCTACACCTTC. The chain uses TRBV28 and TRBJ1-2; D perhaps matches TRBD1 (6 bases). There are 16 residues in the CDR3. V lost 5 bases, J lost 5 bases, and 21 bases lay in between. Germline V lookup: CDR1 MDHEN, CDR2 SYDVKM.

The chain joins TRBV6-6 to TRBJ1-1; TRBD1 might be the D (6 bases). Trimming took off 6 bases at V and 0 bases at J, with 17 bases between the two ends. From germline, CDR1 is MNHNY and CDR2 SVGAGI (reference sequence). The length of the CDR3 is 16 residues. CDR3 amino acids: CASSHITGHMNTEAFF. Written as DNA, the CDR3 is TGTGCCAGCAGCCACATCACGGGACATATGAACACTGAAGCTTTCTTT.

This sequence joins TRBV4-1 and TRBJ2-7; TRBD1 aligns across 7 bases. Germline values: CDR1 MGHRA, CDR2 YSYEKL. V was clipped by 1 base and J by 1 base; unmatched bases: 4. The CDR3 has 15 amino acids. The CDR3 protein is CASSQVGTESYEQYF. CDR3 in DNA: TGCGCCAGCAGCCAAGTAGGGACAGAGTCCTACGAGCAGTACTTC.

The rearrangement joins TRBV10-3 to TRBJ2-3; D gene uncertain. Looked up from germline, CDR1 is ENHRY and CDR2 is SYGVKD. The CDR3 is 14 amino acids. V was trimmed by 3 bases and J by 6 bases, leaving 13 bases between them. Here the CDR3 DNA reads TGTGCCATCAGTGATAGTATAACGAGGGATACGCAGTATTTT. It encodes CAISDSITRDTQYF.

The V call is TRBV29-1, the J call TRBJ2-7, with 8 nucleotides matching TRBD1. V shed 7 bases and J 1 base; nucleotides not matched to a gene: 6. In germline, CDR1 is SQVTM, CDR2 ANQGSEA. The CDR3 totals 13 residues. The DNA for the CDR3 is TGCAGCGCCCAGGGGGCCAGTTCCTACGAGCAGTACTTC. This encodes CSAQGASSYEQYF.

The chain is built from TRBV6-5 and TRBJ1-1, with 8 bases fitting TRBD1. CDR1 is MNHEY and CDR2 is SVGAGI in the germline V gene. V was clipped by 3 bases and J by 3 bases; unmatched bases: 6. The CDR3 has 15 residues. CDR3 in DNA: TGTGCCAGCAGTTATCAGCAGGGGGCCGACACTGAAGCTTTCTTT. Translation: CASSYQQGADTEAFF.

The CDR3 loop reads CSVPDRGLNTEAFF. CDR3 coding DNA: TGCAGCGTTCCGGACAGGGGCCTTAACACTGAAGCTTTCTTT. The chain links TRBV29-1 to TRBJ1-1; 9 positions match TRBD1. J lost 2 bases, V lost 5 bases, and 6 bases had no gene match. There are 14 residues in the CDR3. In germline, CDR1 is SQVTM, CDR2 ANQGSEA. The full variable domain, with the rest looked up from reference TRBV29-1 and TRBJ1-1, is SAVISQKPSRDICQRGTSLTIQCQVDSQVTMMFWYRQQPGQSLTLIATANQGSEATYESGFVIDKFPISRPNLTFSTLTVSNMSPEDSSIYLCSVPDRGLNTEAFFGQGTRLTVV.